The next 27 T cell receptor beta chains were all read from a single sample in a study of cytomegalovirus exposure and HLA in healthy donors. PCR amplification relied on 60 Vbeta primers (plus 13 Jbeta primers). Generated by immunoSEQ multiplex PCR, the TCRdb table keeps only in-frame clones and is missing some. This table holds about 160,000 clones, more than 65% found once. The sequenced sample was PBMCs. Source of these receptors: a woman aged 25-40 years in good health and CMV-seronegative.

This clone was detected only a few times. The rearrangement joins TRBV19 to TRBJ2-1; 16 bases fit TRBD2. V trimming: 11 bases; J trimming: 4 bases; junction bases outside the gene matches: 5. The CDR3 contains 15 residues. Germline lookup yields CDR1 LNHDA and CDR2 SQIVND (reference sequence). CDR3 loop: CAVRGLAGGYNEQFF. CDR3 DNA: TGTGCCGTCCGGGGACTAGCGGGAGGGTACAATGAGCAGTTCTTC.

The genes are TRBV18 and TRBJ2-3; maybe TRBD1 (6 bases). CDR3 length equals 15 residues. The germline V gene encodes CDR1 KGHSH and CDR2 LQKENI. V was trimmed by 3 bases and J by 1 base, leaving 11 bases between them. In DNA form, the CDR3 reads TGTGCCAGCTCACCCCAACAGGGAGGCACAGATACGCAGTATTTT. Its translation: CASSPQQGGTDTQYF.

The V and J genes are TRBV5-1 and TRBJ2-1; 8 bases map to TRBD2. The CDR3 runs 15 residues. Germline V gene data show CDR1 as SGHRS and CDR2 as YFSETQ. V shed 0 bases, J shed 10 bases, and the junction held 9 bases outside the gene matches. CDR3 nucleotides: TGCGCCAGCAGCTTGGCCGTCGGGGGGGGAGGGGAGCAGTTCTTC. Translating gives CASSLAVGGGGEQFF.

The V gene is TRBV1, the J gene TRBJ2-7; TRBD2 was called by the table and not checked on the DNA. TRBV1 corresponds to a pseudogene. The CDR3 contains 14 residues. CDR3 in amino acids: CTSGRTRQAYEQYF. As DNA, the CDR3 is TGCACCAGCGGGAGGACCAGGCAAGCCTACGAGCAGTACTTC.

The chain links TRBV29-1 to TRBJ2-7; 8 bases align to TRBD1. Trimming cost V 6 bases and J 3 bases; bases outside gene matches: 13. Germline V gene sequence: CDR1 SQVTM, CDR2 ANQGSEA. This CDR3 has 15 amino acids. As DNA, the CDR3 is TGCAGCGTGGCGAAAGATCCGGGACAGGACTACGAGCAGTACTTC. It is translated as CSVAKDPGQDYEQYF.

The chain couples TRBV4-2 to TRBJ1-1; D may be TRBD1 (5 bases). The ends were cut back, 4 bases at V and 3 bases at J, with 9 bases in the middle. CDR3 length: 13 residues. Germline CDR1 reads LGHNA; CDR2 reads YNFKEQ. The CDR3 sequence: CASSLGGDTEAFF. CDR3 DNA sequence: TGTGCCAGCAGCCTGGGGGGGGACACTGAAGCTTTCTTT.

This clone came up a few times. The CDR3 spells CASSPLGGPTDTQYF. DNA for the CDR3: TGTGCCAGCAGCCCCCTGGGGGGACCCACAGATACGCAGTATTTT. The chain links TRBV14 to TRBJ2-3; the D gene is possibly TRBD2 (6 bases). CDR1 SGHDN and CDR2 FVKESK come from the germline V gene. V dropped 4 bases and J dropped 2 bases, with 13 bases sitting between them. The CDR3 is made up of 15 amino acids.

This clone was found a few times. The rearrangement joins TRBV5-4 to TRBJ1-1, with 10 bases identical to TRBD1. Germline CDR1 SGHNT, CDR2 YYREEE (reference sequence). This CDR3 has 14 residues. V was pared by 2 bases and J by 4 bases, with 2 bases of the junction left unmatched. The CDR3 sequence: CASSLGQGVTEAFF. CDR3 in DNA: TGTGCCAGCAGCTTAGGACAGGGGGTCACTGAAGCTTTCTTT.

V gene TRBV11-2 combines with J gene TRBJ1-1; D is unresolved. Germline V gene sequence: CDR1 SGHAT, CDR2 FQNNGV. This CDR3 comprises 13 residues. V was shortened by 6 bases and J by 0 bases, with 8 bases between the two germline ends. CDR3 in DNA: TGTGCCAGCAGGACTGCGTTGAACACTGAAGCTTTCTTT. Its translation: CASRTALNTEAFF.

The chain is built from TRBV9 and TRBJ1-1, with TRBD1 matching over 7 bases. Trimming took 4 bases from V and 5 from J; bases not matched to a gene: 14. CDR3 length: 16 residues. Germline V CDR1 and CDR2: SGDLS, YYNGEE. In DNA form, the CDR3 reads TGTGCCAGCAGCCCTAGGACAGGCGAGGGCCCAACTGAAGCTTTCTTT. Protein: CASSPRTGEGPTEAFF.

The chain recombines TRBV2 with TRBJ1-5, with 12 bases lining up with TRBD1. Germline values: CDR1 SNHLY, CDR2 FYNNEI. The CDR3 has 15 amino acids. V shed 6 bases and J 2 bases; nucleotides not matched to a gene: 2. CDR3 sequence: CASRGTGGGNQPQHF. The CDR3 DNA reads as TGTGCCAGCAGGGGGACAGGGGGCGGCAATCAGCCCCAGCATTTT.

This chain joins TRBV5-1 and TRBJ2-2, with D maybe TRBD1 (5 bases). Germline V gene data show CDR1 as SGHRS and CDR2 as YFSETQ. The ends were cut back, 0 bases at V and 8 bases at J, with 11 bases in the middle. This CDR3 is built from 14 residues. The CDR3 DNA reads as TGCGCCAGCAGCTTGGGACAGAAGGCGGGGGAGCTGTTTTTT. This codes for CASSLGQKAGELFF.

The V and J genes are TRBV29-1 and TRBJ1-2; 7 nucleotides match TRBD1. Germline assignment: CDR1 SQVTM and CDR2 ANQGSEA. The CDR3 covers 13 residues. After removal of 6 bases from V and 0 bases from J, the junction contained 4 bases not matched to a gene. The CDR3: CSVTGRANYGYTF. The DNA for the CDR3 is TGCAGCGTGACAGGGAGAGCTAACTATGGCTACACCTTC.

This sequence joins TRBV7-9 and TRBJ1-1; TRBD1 might be the D (6 bases). Germline CDR1 and CDR2: SEHNR and FQNEAQ (reference sequence). The V end lost 0 bases, the J end lost 3 bases, and 11 bases lay between the germline ends. CDR3 length: 15 amino acids. CDR3 DNA sequence: TGTGCCAGCAGCTTAGCGTCAGGGGCGGACACTGAAGCTTTCTTT. It yields the protein CASSLASGADTEAFF.

The rearrangement uses TRBV10-1 and TRBJ2-1, with 11 bases lining up with TRBD2. The J segment lost 3 bases and the V segment lost 7 bases, leaving 5 bases of the junction unmatched. The CDR3 is 15 amino acids. The germline gives CDR1 WNHNN, CDR2 SYGVQD (reference sequence). The DNA for the CDR3 is TGCGCCAGCACTGGACTAGCGGGCCTCTACAATGAGCAGTTCTTC. Amino acid sequence: CASTGLAGLYNEQFF.

This rearrangement joins TRBV19 to TRBJ2-1; 10 positions agree with TRBD2. The CDR3 covers 17 residues. In germline, CDR1 is LNHDA, CDR2 SQIVND (reference sequence). V lost 5 bases and J lost 10; bases outside the gene matches: 17. The CDR3 DNA follows: TGTGCCAGTAGTCGCAAATGGGATTCTTGGACTAGCGGCGAGCAGTTCTTC. Its protein product is CASSRKWDSWTSGEQFF.

Concerning this clone itself: An end of the junction differs from the germline gene, which may be a read error. The chain carries TRBV7-9 and TRBJ1-1, with D possibly TRBD1 on 5 matching bases. CDR3 length: 14 amino acids. Germline V CDR1 and CDR2: SEHNR, FQNEAQ (reference sequence). CDR3 region: CSSSHRLLNTEAFF. The CDR3 DNA reads TGTTCCAGCAGCCACAGGTTGTTGAACACTGAAGCTTTCTTT.

The chain is built from TRBV9 and TRBJ1-2; the D gene is possibly TRBD1 (5 bases). Germline values: CDR1 SGDLS, CDR2 YYNGEE. Trimming pared 3 bases from V and 8 bases from J, leaving 17 bases between. The CDR3 has 14 amino acids. The CDR3 loop reads CASSARSGLHGYTF. Here the CDR3 DNA reads TGTGCCAGCAGCGCCCGATCAGGGTTGCACGGCTACACCTTC. Drawing the rest from reference TRBV9 and TRBJ1-2, the complete variable domain is DSGVTQTPKHLITATGQRVTLRCSPRSGDLSVYWYQQSLDQGLQFLIQYYNGEERAKGNILERFSAQQFPDLHSELNLSSLELGDSALYFCASSARSGLHGYTFGSGTRLTVV.

This rearrangement joins TRBV7-9 to TRBJ1-4; 9 positions agree with TRBD1. The V and J ends lost 5 bases and 5 bases, in that order; junction bases with no gene match: 9. The germline gives CDR1 SEHNR, CDR2 FQNEAQ (reference sequence). This CDR3 is 16 amino acids long. CDR3 DNA: TGTGCCAGCAGCCGAGCTCCCGGGACAGGGAATGAAAAACTGTTTTTT. This sequence encodes CASSRAPGTGNEKLFF.

The rearrangement links TRBV2 to TRBJ1-6; D call uncertain. V dropped 6 bases and J dropped 11 bases, with 14 bases sitting between them. The CDR3 length is 13 residues. The germline V gene has CDR1 SNHLY and CDR2 FYNNEI. The CDR3 sequence: CASSQQTATPLHF. The CDR3 nucleotides read TGTGCCAGCAGCCAACAGACGGCGACACCCCTCCACTTT.

This chain uses TRBV5-1 with TRBJ1-5; D might be TRBD1 (6 bases). V lost 7 bases to trimming and J lost 0 bases, with 14 bases between them. Germline CDR1 is SGHRS and CDR2 is YFSETQ. The CDR3 length is 15 residues. Here the CDR3 reads CASSPGQYSNQPQHF. The CDR3 DNA reads as TGCGCCAGCTCCCCAGGACAGTATAGCAATCAGCCCCAGCATTTT.

The chain uses TRBV6-1 and TRBJ1-1; 9 bases line up with TRBD1. CDR3 length: 15 residues. Germline V gene lookup returns CDR1 MNHNS and CDR2 SASEGT. The V segment lost 8 bases and the J segment 1 base; nucleotides outside the gene matches: 8. The CDR3 sequence: CASVDRGRGNTEAFF. For the CDR3, the DNA is TGTGCCAGCGTTGACAGGGGGAGGGGGAACACTGAAGCTTTCTTT.

The chain joins TRBV27 to TRBJ2-7, with D maybe TRBD1 (6 bases). CDR1 is MNHEY, CDR2 SMNVEV, per germline (reference sequence). The length of the CDR3 is 16 residues. Trimming removed 5 bases at V and 6 bases at J, with 23 bases between. CDR3 loop: CASSPADREGPSEQYF. CDR3 DNA sequence: TGTGCCAGCAGTCCGGCGGACAGAGAGGGCCCCTCCGAGCAGTACTTC.

Written as DNA, the CDR3 is TGTGCCAGTAGGGTACAGGGGGCCCACTATGGCTACACCTTC. It is translated as CASRVQGAHYGYTF. This rearrangement joins TRBV19 to TRBJ1-2, with 9 bases matching TRBD1. Germline loops: CDR1 LNHDA, CDR2 SQIVND (reference sequence). Trimming removed 6 bases from V and 3 bases from J; junction bases left unmatched: 5. The CDR3 covers 14 residues.

The rearrangement joins TRBV27 to TRBJ2-7; 8 bases are a match to TRBD2. The germline V gene has CDR1 MNHEY and CDR2 SMNVEV (reference sequence). Germline trimming cut 8 bases from V and 0 bases from J; bases unmatched to any gene: 12. This CDR3 comprises 16 residues. This CDR3 is CASGYSSGQTSYEQYF. CDR3 in DNA: TGTGCCAGCGGATATTCTAGCGGGCAGACCTCCTACGAGCAGTACTTC.

This clone was seen a single time. The chain uses TRBV5-1 and TRBJ2-5; a possible D gene is TRBD1 (6 bases). In germline, CDR1 is SGHRS, CDR2 YFSETQ. The CDR3 contains 17 residues. Trimming took 4 bases from V and 2 from J, leaving 21 bases between them. Here the CDR3 reads CASSLGPGQYLQETQYF. As DNA, the CDR3 is TGCGCCAGCAGCCTAGGCCCGGGACAATACCTTCAAGAGACCCAGTACTTC. Looking up the rest from reference TRBV5-1 and TRBJ2-5 gives the full variable domain: KAGVTQTPRYLIKTRGQQVTLSCSPISGHRSVSWYQQTPGQGLQFLFEYFSETQRNKGNFPGRFSGRQFSNSRSEMNVSTLELGDSALYLCASSLGPGQYLQETQYFGPGTRLLVL.

The rearrangement joins TRBV4-2 to TRBJ1-6, with D unresolved. Looked up from germline, CDR1 is LGHNA and CDR2 is YNFKEQ. V was cut by 0 bases and J by 5 bases, with 8 bases left in between. The CDR3 sequence is 15 residues long. As DNA, the CDR3 is TGTGCCAGCAGCCAAGAATACAGTGATAATTCACCCCTCCACTTT. It specifies CASSQEYSDNSPLHF.